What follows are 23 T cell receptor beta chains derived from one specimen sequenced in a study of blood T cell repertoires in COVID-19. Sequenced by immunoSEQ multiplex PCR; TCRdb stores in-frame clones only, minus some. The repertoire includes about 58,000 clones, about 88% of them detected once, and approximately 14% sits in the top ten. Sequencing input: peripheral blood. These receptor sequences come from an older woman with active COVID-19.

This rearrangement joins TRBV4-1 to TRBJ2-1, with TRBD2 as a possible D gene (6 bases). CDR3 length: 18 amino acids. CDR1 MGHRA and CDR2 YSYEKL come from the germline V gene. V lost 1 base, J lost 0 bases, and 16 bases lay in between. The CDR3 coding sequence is TGCGCCAGCAGCCAAGTTTTTACTAGCATCCCCTCCTACAATGAGCAGTTCTTC. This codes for CASSQVFTSIPSYNEQFF.

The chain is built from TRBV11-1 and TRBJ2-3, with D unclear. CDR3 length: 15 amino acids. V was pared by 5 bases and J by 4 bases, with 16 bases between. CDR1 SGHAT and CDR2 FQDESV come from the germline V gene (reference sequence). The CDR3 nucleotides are TGTGCCAGCAGCCCCCTACTTTACCGCCCAGATACGCAGTATTTT. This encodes CASSPLLYRPDTQYF.

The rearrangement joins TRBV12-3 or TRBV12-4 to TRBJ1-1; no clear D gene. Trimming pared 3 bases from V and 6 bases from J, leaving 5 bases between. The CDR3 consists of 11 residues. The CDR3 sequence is CASSFRAEAFF. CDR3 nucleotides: TGTGCCAGCAGTTTTCGGGCTGAAGCTTTCTTT.

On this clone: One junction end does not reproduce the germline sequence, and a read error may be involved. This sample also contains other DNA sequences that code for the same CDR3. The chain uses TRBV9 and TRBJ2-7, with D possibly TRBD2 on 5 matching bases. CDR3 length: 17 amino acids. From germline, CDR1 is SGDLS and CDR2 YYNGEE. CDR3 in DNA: TGTGCCAGCAGCGTCGAGCCCCTCGGGGTCGGTTCCTACGAACAGTACTTC. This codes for CASSVEPLGVGSYEQYF.

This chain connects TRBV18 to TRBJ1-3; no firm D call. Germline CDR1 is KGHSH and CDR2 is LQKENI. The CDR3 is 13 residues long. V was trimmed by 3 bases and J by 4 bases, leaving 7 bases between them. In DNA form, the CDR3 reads TGTGCCAGCTCACCGTCGGGGGGAAACACCATATATTTT. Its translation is CASSPSGGNTIYF.

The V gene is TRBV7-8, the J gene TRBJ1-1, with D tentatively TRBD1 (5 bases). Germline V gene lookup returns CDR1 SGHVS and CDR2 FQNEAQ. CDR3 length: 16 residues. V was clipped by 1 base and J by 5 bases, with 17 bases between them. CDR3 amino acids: CASSLGSAGTRTEAFF. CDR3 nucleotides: TGTGCCAGCAGCTTAGGATCCGCCGGGACTAGAACTGAAGCTTTCTTT.

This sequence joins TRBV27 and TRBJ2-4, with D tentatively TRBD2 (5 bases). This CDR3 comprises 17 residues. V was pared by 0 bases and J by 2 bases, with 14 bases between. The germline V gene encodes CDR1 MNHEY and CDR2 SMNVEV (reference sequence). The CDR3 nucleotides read TGTGCCAGCAGTTTATCGGGGAGTCTCCTCACCAAAAACATTCAGTACTTC. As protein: CASSLSGSLLTKNIQYF.

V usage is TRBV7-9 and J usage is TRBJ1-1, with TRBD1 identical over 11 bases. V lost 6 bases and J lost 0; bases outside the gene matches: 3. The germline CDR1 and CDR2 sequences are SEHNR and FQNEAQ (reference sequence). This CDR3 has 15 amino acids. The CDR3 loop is CASRGDRGMNTEAFF. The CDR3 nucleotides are TGTGCCAGCAGAGGGGACAGGGGGATGAACACTGAAGCTTTCTTT.

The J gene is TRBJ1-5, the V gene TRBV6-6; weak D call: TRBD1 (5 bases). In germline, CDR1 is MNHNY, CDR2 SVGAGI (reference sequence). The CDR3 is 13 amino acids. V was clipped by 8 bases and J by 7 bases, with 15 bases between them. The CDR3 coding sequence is TGTGCCAGCGCCTACACAGGAGACCAGCCCCAGCATTTT. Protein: CASAYTGDQPQHF.

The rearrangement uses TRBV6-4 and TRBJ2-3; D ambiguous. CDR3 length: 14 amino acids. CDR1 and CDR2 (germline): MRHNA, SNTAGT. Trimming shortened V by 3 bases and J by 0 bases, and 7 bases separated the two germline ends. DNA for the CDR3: TGTGCCAGCAGTGAGTTGGGCAGCACAGATACGCAGTATTTT. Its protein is CASSELGSTDTQYF.

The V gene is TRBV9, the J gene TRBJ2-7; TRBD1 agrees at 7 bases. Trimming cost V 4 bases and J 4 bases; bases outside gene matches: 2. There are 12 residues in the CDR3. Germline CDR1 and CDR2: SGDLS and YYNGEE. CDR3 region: CASSPGGYEQYF. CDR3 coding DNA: TGTGCCAGCAGCCCAGGGGGATACGAGCAGTACTTC.

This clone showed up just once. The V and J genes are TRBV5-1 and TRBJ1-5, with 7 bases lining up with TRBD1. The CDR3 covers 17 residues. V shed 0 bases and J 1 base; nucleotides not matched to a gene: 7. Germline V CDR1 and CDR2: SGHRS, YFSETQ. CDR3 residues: CASSLDPTGMSNQPQHF. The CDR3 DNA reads TGCGCCAGCAGCTTGGACCCGACAGGGATGAGCAATCAGCCCCAGCATTTT.

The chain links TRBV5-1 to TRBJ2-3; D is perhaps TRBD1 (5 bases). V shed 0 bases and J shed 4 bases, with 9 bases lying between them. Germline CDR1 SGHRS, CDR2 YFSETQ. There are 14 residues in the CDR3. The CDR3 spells CASSLAGSSDTQYF. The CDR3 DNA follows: TGCGCCAGCAGCTTGGCAGGGTCTTCAGATACGCAGTATTTT.

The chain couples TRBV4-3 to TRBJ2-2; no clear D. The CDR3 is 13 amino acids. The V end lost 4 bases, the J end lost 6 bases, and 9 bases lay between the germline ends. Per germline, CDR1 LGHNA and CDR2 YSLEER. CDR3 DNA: TGCGCCAGCAGCCTCTCTTTTTCCGGGGAGCTGTTTTTT. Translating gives CASSLSFSGELFF.

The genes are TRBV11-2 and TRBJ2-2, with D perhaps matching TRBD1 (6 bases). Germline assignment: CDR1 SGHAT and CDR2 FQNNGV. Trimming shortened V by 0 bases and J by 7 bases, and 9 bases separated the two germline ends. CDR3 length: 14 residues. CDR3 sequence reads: CASSLDLTGGELFF. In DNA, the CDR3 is TGTGCCAGCAGCTTAGATCTGACAGGCGGGGAGCTGTTTTTT.

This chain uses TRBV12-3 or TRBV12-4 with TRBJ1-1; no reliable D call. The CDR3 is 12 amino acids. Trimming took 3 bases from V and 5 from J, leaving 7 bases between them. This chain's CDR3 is CASSLRRTEAFF. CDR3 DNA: TGTGCCAGCAGTTTGAGGAGAACTGAAGCTTTCTTT.

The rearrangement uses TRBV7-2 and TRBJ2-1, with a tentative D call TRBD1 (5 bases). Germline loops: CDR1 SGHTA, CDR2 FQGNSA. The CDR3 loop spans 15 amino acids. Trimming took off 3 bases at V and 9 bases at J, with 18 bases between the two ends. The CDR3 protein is CASSFPKGRGVEQFF. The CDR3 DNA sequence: TGTGCCAGCAGCTTCCCCAAAGGAAGGGGCGTTGAGCAGTTCTTC.

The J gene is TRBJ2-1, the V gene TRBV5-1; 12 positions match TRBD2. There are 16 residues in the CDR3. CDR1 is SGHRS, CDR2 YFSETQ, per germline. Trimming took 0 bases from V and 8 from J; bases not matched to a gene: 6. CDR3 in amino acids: CASSLAWASGGDEQFF. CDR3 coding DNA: TGCGCCAGCAGCTTGGCCTGGGCTAGCGGGGGGGATGAGCAGTTCTTC.

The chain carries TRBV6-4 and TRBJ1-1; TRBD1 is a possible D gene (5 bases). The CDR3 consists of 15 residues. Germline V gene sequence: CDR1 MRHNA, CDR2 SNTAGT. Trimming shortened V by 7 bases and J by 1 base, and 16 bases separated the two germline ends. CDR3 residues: CASTTSDRENTEAFF. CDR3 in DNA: TGTGCCAGCACTACGTCCGACAGAGAGAACACTGAAGCTTTCTTT.

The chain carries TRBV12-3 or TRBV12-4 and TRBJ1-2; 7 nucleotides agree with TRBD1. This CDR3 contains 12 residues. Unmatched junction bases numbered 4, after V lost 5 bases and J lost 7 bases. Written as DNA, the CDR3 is TGTGCCAGCAGTAACGACAGGGTTGGCTACACCTTC. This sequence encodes CASSNDRVGYTF.

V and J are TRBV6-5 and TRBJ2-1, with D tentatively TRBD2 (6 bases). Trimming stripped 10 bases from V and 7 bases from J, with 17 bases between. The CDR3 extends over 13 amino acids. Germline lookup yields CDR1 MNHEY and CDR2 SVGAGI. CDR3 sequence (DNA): TGTGCCACCTTAGGAGGGTTTGGTAATGAGCAGTTCTTC. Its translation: CATLGGFGNEQFF.

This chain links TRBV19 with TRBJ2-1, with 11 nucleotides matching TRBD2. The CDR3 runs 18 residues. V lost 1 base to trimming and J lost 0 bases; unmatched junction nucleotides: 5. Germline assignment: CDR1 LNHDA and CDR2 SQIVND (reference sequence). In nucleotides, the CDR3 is TGTGCCAGTAGTATAGGAGTAGCGGGGGGGCCCTCCTACAATGAGCAGTTCTTC. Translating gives CASSIGVAGGPSYNEQFF.

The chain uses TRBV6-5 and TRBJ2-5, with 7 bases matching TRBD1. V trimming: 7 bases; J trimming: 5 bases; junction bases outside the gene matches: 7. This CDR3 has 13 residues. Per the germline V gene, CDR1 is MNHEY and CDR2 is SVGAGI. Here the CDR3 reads CASTMTGLETQYF. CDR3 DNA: TGTGCCAGCACCATGACAGGGTTGGAGACCCAGTACTTC.